Listed here is a single TCR beta chain. CDR3 length: 17 residues. With 2 bases removed from V and 6 bases from J, the gap between germline ends came to 20 bases. Germline CDR1 and CDR2: KGHSH and LQKENI. The data originate from a study of identical twins. TCRdb independently ran MiXCR on the 5' RACE reads; one entry per CDR3 protein. This table has 700,000 or so distinct CDR3 sequences, approximately 22% appearing once. The data were also submitted as part of a second study, on T cells expressing NK-cell markers. According to that study: Uncertainty persisted over the HCMV specificity of expanded NKG2C+ T cell clones.

Sequenced sample: PBMCs. The TCR comes from a young woman in good health. The rearrangement joins TRBV18 to TRBJ2-1; D possibly corresponds to TRBD2 (5 bases). In nucleotides, the CDR3 is TGTGCCAGCTCACCAATTGGTAGCGCAAGGGCGGGCAATGAGCAGTTCTTC. It is translated as CASSPIGSARAGNEQFF.